These 23 T cell receptor beta chains came from one sample sequenced in a study of shared clonotypes between healthy human individuals. The assay was immunoSEQ multiplex PCR, and TCRdb's table has in-frame clones only and misses some. The sample lists fewer than 3 million clones, approximately 90% occurring once. The sample was naive CD4+ T cells from PBMCs. Stated subset: CD45RA+ positively selected. The receptors stem from a man younger than 35 in good health. Some clones in this sample may be carry-over from other donors' samples.

Notes on this clone: Other nucleotide sequences in the sample specify the same CDR3. V and J are TRBV7-2 and TRBJ2-7; no clear D gene. V lost 3 bases and J lost 2, with 5 bases in between. The germline CDR1 and CDR2 sequences are SGHTA and FQGNSA. CDR3 length equals 12 residues. The CDR3 DNA follows: TGTGCCAGCAGCTTTGGACCCTACGAGCAGTACTTC. It is translated as CASSFGPYEQYF.

The chain joins TRBV11-3 to TRBJ2-3, with D possibly TRBD2 on 5 matching bases. V lost 5 bases, J lost 6 bases, and 9 bases lay in between. The germline V gene encodes CDR1 SGHNT and CDR2 YENEEA. The CDR3 length is 12 residues. The DNA for the CDR3 is TGTGCCAGCAGCCCCCGCGGGGATACGCAGTATTTT. Its protein product is CASSPRGDTQYF.

J is TRBJ2-5 and V is TRBV6-5; D perhaps matches TRBD2 (6 bases). CDR1 and CDR2 from the germline V gene are MNHEY and SVGAGI. Trimming removed 2 bases at V and 9 bases at J, with 16 bases between. The length of the CDR3 is 14 residues. The CDR3 region is CASSYRGSGEAQYF. CDR3 nucleotide sequence: TGTGCCAGCAGTTACCGGGGCAGTGGGGAGGCCCAGTACTTC.

Remarks on this clone: Other nucleotide sequences from this sample produce the same CDR3. The chain carries TRBV19 and TRBJ1-1, with D possibly matching TRBD1 (6 bases). The CDR3 loop spans 15 amino acids. CDR1 is LNHDA, CDR2 SQIVND, per germline (reference sequence). The germline V and J ends were trimmed by 3 bases and 0 bases, with 11 bases remaining between them. CDR3 residues: CASSILGGLNTEAFF. CDR3 coding DNA: TGTGCCAGTAGTATTTTAGGGGGTTTGAACACTGAAGCTTTCTTT. Full variable domain (outside the CDR3, taken from reference TRBV19 and TRBJ1-1): DGGITQSPKYLFRKEGQNVTLSCEQNLNHDAMYWYRQDPGQGLRLIYYSQIVNDFQKGDIAEGYSVSREKKESFPLTVTSAQKNPTAFYLCASSILGGLNTEAFFGQGTRLTVV.

The chain recombines TRBV29-1 with TRBJ1-1; a possible D gene is TRBD1 (6 bases). The CDR3 sequence is 13 residues long. Deletions cut 6 bases from V and 2 bases from J, with 13 bases between. Germline CDR1 and CDR2: SQVTM and ANQGSEA. The chain's CDR3 is CSVRQDLNTEAFF. CDR3 nucleotides: TGCAGCGTACGACAGGACTTAAACACTGAAGCTTTCTTT.

Note on this clone: Other DNA sequences of this sample code for an identical CDR3. This chain joins TRBV28 and TRBJ2-1; 8 nucleotides agree with TRBD2. Trimming took 6 bases from V and 7 from J; bases not matched to a gene: 2. Per germline, CDR1 MDHEN and CDR2 SYDVKM. This CDR3 spans 12 amino acids. CDR3 nucleotide sequence: TGTGCCAGCAGATCGGGGGGGAATGAGCAGTTCTTC. Protein sequence: CASRSGGNEQFF.

The chain is built from TRBV28 and TRBJ2-7; D is unresolved. Germline V gene data show CDR1 as MDHEN and CDR2 as SYDVKM. Trimming took off 4 bases at V and 3 bases at J, with 13 bases between the two ends. The CDR3 is 14 amino acids. The DNA of the CDR3 is TGTGCCAGCAGTTCCGGCGGAATGAGCTACGAGCAGTACTTC. Its protein is CASSSGGMSYEQYF.

This clone was seen more than once but under ten times. This chain uses TRBV10-3 with TRBJ1-1; 8 nucleotides agree with TRBD1. V gave up 8 bases and J gave up 2 bases; unmatched junction bases: 1. CDR1 is ENHRY, CDR2 SYGVKD, per germline. The CDR3 covers 12 residues. The DNA for the CDR3 is TGTGCCATCGGACAGGGAAACACTGAAGCTTTCTTT. Translating gives CAIGQGNTEAFF.

The CDR3 DNA follows: TGCAGCGTCGGGGCGTTGTTTAGAGTCGACTATGGCTACACCTTC. Protein: CSVGALFRVDYGYTF. The rearrangement links TRBV29-1 to TRBJ1-2, with a tentative D call TRBD1 (5 bases). Between the trimmed V and J ends, which lost 6 bases and 3 bases, there was a span of 20 bases. Germline CDR1 is SQVTM and CDR2 is ANQGSEA. The CDR3 covers 15 residues.

V and J are TRBV5-1 and TRBJ2-7; no firm D call. Between the trimmed V and J ends, which lost 1 base and 0 bases, there was a span of 8 bases. Germline values: CDR1 SGHRS, CDR2 YFSETQ. The CDR3 is 14 residues long. The CDR3 region is CASSLFRFSYEQYF. The CDR3 nucleotides read TGCGCCAGCAGCTTGTTCAGGTTCTCCTACGAGCAGTACTTC.

This clone was recorded once. The CDR3 coding sequence is TGTGCCAGCAGTACCGGCAGGAACACTGAAGCTTTCTTT. This codes for CASSTGRNTEAFF. The V call is TRBV27, the J call TRBJ1-1; D call uncertain. There are 13 residues in the CDR3. Trimming pared 5 bases from V and 1 base from J, leaving 8 bases between. Germline V gives CDR1 MNHEY, CDR2 SMNVEV (reference sequence).

V and J are TRBV5-8 and TRBJ2-7; D may be TRBD2 (5 bases). The CDR3 is made up of 15 amino acids. Looked up from germline, CDR1 is SGHTS and CDR2 is YDEGEE. V was cut by 5 bases and J by 4 bases, with 19 bases left in between. CDR3 coding DNA: TGTGCCAGCAGTCTCCGGGGTGTGATGGGGTACGAGCAGTACTTC. Residues: CASSLRGVMGYEQYF.

This clone was seen only a few times. The V call is TRBV28, the J call TRBJ1-4, with TRBD1 identical over 7 bases. Losses at the gene ends were 5 bases for V and 11 bases for J; bases not matched to a gene: 8. There are 13 residues in the CDR3. Germline V lookup: CDR1 MDHEN, CDR2 SYDVKM. The CDR3, as DNA: TGTGCCAGCAGTACCAGACAGGGCACGAAACTGTTTTTT. This encodes CASSTRQGTKLFF.

The chain employs TRBV18 and TRBJ2-7; 11 nucleotides line up with TRBD2. The CDR3 contains 16 residues. J was trimmed by 3 bases and V by 4 bases; bases with no gene match: 8. The germline V gene has CDR1 KGHSH and CDR2 LQKENI. The CDR3 region is CASSLPTSGKFYEQYF. The CDR3 DNA reads TGTGCCAGCTCACTTCCGACTAGCGGGAAATTCTACGAGCAGTACTTC.

V usage is TRBV10-1 and J usage is TRBJ2-6, with TRBD1 identical over 7 bases. This CDR3 has 16 residues. CDR1 WNHNN and CDR2 SYGVQD come from the germline V gene (reference sequence). The V and J ends lost 6 bases and 4 bases, in that order; junction bases with no gene match: 9. In nucleotides, the CDR3 is TGCGCCAGCAGCCCCGGACAGGCCTCGGGGGCCAACGTCCTGACTTTC. Amino acid sequence: CASSPGQASGANVLTF.

The chain uses TRBV9 and TRBJ2-3, with TRBD2 matching over 8 bases. The germline V gene has CDR1 SGDLS and CDR2 YYNGEE. The ends lost 3 bases at V and 2 bases at J; junction bases unmatched: 14. The CDR3 sequence is 18 residues long. The DNA for the CDR3 is TGTGCCAGCAGCGCTAGGAACGGGTTAGCGGGGCCCACAGATACGCAGTATTTT. As protein: CASSARNGLAGPTDTQYF.

The V and J genes are TRBV15 and TRBJ1-5; 10 positions agree with TRBD1. Germline V gene lookup returns CDR1 LNHNV and CDR2 YYDKDF (reference sequence). CDR3 length: 17 amino acids. V shed 2 bases and J 7 bases; nucleotides not matched to a gene: 11. CDR3 sequence (DNA): TGTGCCACCAGCAGATGGCGGGGCGGGACAGGGGACCAGCCCCAGCATTTT. This codes for CATSRWRGGTGDQPQHF.

The rearrangement uses TRBV9 and TRBJ1-1; D possibly corresponds to TRBD1 (6 bases). The CDR3 runs to 13 residues. Trimming took 4 bases from V and 10 from J, leaving 17 bases between them. CDR1 is SGDLS, CDR2 YYNGEE, per germline. In DNA form, the CDR3 reads TGTGCCAGCAGCTCCATAACAGGGTCGCGAGCTTTCTTT. Translation gives CASSSITGSRAFF.

The CDR3 loop reads CASSLGGAGGPYEQYF. CDR3 nucleotide sequence: TGTGCCAGCAGCTTAGGGGGAGCGGGAGGACCCTACGAGCAGTACTTC. The chain combines TRBV11-2 with TRBJ2-7; TRBD2 aligns across 9 bases. Looked up from germline, CDR1 is SGHAT and CDR2 is FQNNGV. Germline trimming cut 1 base from V and 2 bases from J; bases unmatched to any gene: 6. CDR3 length: 16 amino acids.

The J gene is TRBJ2-3, the V gene TRBV2, with TRBD1 matching 10 bases. The CDR3 length is 14 residues. Unmatched junction bases numbered 3, after V lost 5 bases and J lost 4 bases. CDR1 is SNHLY, CDR2 FYNNEI, per germline. The CDR3: CASSTDRGPDTQYF. In DNA form, the CDR3 reads TGTGCCAGCAGTACAGACAGGGGGCCAGATACGCAGTATTTT. The entire variable domain, with the rest obtained from reference TRBV2 and TRBJ2-3, is as follows: EPEVTQTPSHQVTQMGQEVILRCVPISNHLYFYWYRQILGQKVEFLVSFYNNEISEKSEIFDDQFSVERPDGSNFTLKIRSTKLEDSAMYFCASSTDRGPDTQYFGPGTRLTVL.

This clone was picked up one time. The chain links TRBV30 to TRBJ2-3, with D unclear. CDR3 length equals 13 residues. The V end lost 4 bases, the J end lost 4 bases, and 12 bases lay between the germline ends. CDR1 and CDR2 (germline): GTSNPN, SVGIG (reference sequence). The CDR3 nucleotides are TGTGCCTGGATTTCGGGTAGGGCAGATACGCAGTATTTT. This gives the protein CAWISGRADTQYF.

This clone came up once. The rearrangement links TRBV5-4 to TRBJ1-1, with unresolved D. The CDR3 is 17 amino acids. Trimming took 0 bases from V and 6 from J, leaving 21 bases between them. Germline lookup yields CDR1 SGHNT and CDR2 YYREEE (reference sequence). CDR3 coding DNA: TGTGCCAGCAGCTTGGGAGGGTCGAATGCGTTAACGCCTGAAGCTTTCTTT. It encodes CASSLGGSNALTPEAFF.

This clone was counted between two and nine times. This chain joins TRBV16 and TRBJ1-1; no firm D call. The CDR3 contains 12 residues. CDR1 is KGHSY, CDR2 FQNENV, per germline. Trimming removed 4 bases from V and 5 bases from J, with 8 bases in between. The CDR3 DNA follows: TGTGCCAGCAGCCGATTAGGGACTGAAGCTTTCTTT. It is translated as CASSRLGTEAFF. Together with reference TRBV16 and TRBJ1-1, the CDR3 gives the full variable domain: GEEVAQTPKHLVRGEGQKAKLYCAPIKGHSYVFWYQQVLKNEFKFLISFQNENVFDETGMPKERFSAKCLPNSPCSLEIQATKLEDSAVYFCASSRLGTEAFFGQGTRLTVV.